These 16 T cell receptor beta chains were sequenced from one sample in a study of CD8+ T cells in alopecia areata. Extraction and reverse transcription of RNA yielded cDNA as the sequencing template. Sequencing used immunoSEQ multiplex PCR; TCRdb keeps in-frame clones, though not all of them. Of about 190,000 clones listed, about 60% are singletons. Stated treatment: oral pan-JAK inhibitor, 5-10 mg twice daily. Sequences were derived from CD4+ T cells sorted from blood, sampled at week 4, from a patient treated with tofacitinib. All receptors derive from a human donor with alopecia areata.

The rearrangement joins TRBV2 to TRBJ1-1; 12 bases agree with TRBD1. J was trimmed by 4 bases and V by 8 bases; bases with no gene match: 11. The V gene's germline CDR1 is SNHLY and CDR2 FYNNEI. CDR3 length: 16 residues. The CDR3 bases are TGTGCCAGCTCTCTGGGACAGGGGGCTCGTAGCACTGAAGCTTTCTTT. It yields the protein CASSLGQGARSTEAFF.

The rearrangement uses TRBV10-3 and TRBJ2-3; 9 bases agree with TRBD1. From germline, CDR1 is ENHRY and CDR2 SYGVKD. J gave up 2 bases and V 10 bases, and 7 bases lay outside the gene matches. The CDR3 consists of 14 residues. CDR3 sequence reads: CASCRDRDTDTQYF. In DNA, the CDR3 is TGTGCCAGCTGCCGGGACAGGGACACAGATACGCAGTATTTT.

This clone showed up just a few times. The chain couples TRBV18 to TRBJ2-7; D gene unclear. This CDR3 contains 14 residues. Per the germline V gene, CDR1 is KGHSH and CDR2 is LQKENI. V lost 0 bases and J 6 bases, leaving 12 bases between the germline ends. The CDR3 bases are TGTGCCAGCTCACCACCGGTCAGCCGTGGCGAGCAGTACTTC. Translation: CASSPPVSRGEQYF.

The chain links TRBV29-1 to TRBJ1-5; 8 bases map to TRBD1. This CDR3 has 12 amino acids. V gave up 6 bases and J gave up 5 bases; unmatched junction bases: 3. The germline V gene encodes CDR1 SQVTM and CDR2 ANQGSEA. Here the CDR3 reads CSVSTGDQPQHF. DNA of the CDR3: TGCAGCGTATCGACAGGGGATCAGCCCCAGCATTTT.

The rearrangement uses TRBV12-5 and TRBJ1-5, with D possibly TRBD1 on 5 matching bases. The CDR3 is 13 amino acids. Germline values: CDR1 LGHNT, CDR2 FRNRAP. Trimming took off 7 bases at V and 9 bases at J, with 16 bases between the two ends. The CDR3 nucleotides are TGTGCTAGTGTCGTCCAGGGTGGAGGGCCCCAGCATTTT. Its translation: CASVVQGGGPQHF.

This clone was found a few times. The CDR3 region has the DNA TGCAGTGCCTTTGGGGGCTCTGGGGCCAACGTCCTGACTTTC. Translation: CSAFGGSGANVLTF. This chain joins TRBV29-1 and TRBJ2-6; D could derive from TRBD1 or TRBD2 (5 bases each). Per germline, CDR1 SQVTM and CDR2 ANQGSEA. The CDR3 sequence is 14 residues long.

The rearrangement links TRBV29-1 to TRBJ2-7; TRBD1 matches at 9 bases. The germline gives CDR1 SQVTM, CDR2 ANQGSEA. The ends lost 5 bases at V and 2 bases at J; junction bases unmatched: 10. The CDR3 extends over 15 amino acids. CDR3 region: CSVSGTGSSAYEQYF. In DNA, the CDR3 is TGCAGCGTTTCCGGGACAGGGTCTTCAGCCTACGAGCAGTACTTC.

Note on this clone: Other DNA sequences within the sample encode an identical CDR3. The chain is built from TRBV30 and TRBJ1-5, with 8 bases matching TRBD1. With 5 bases clipped from V and 4 bases from J, the junction kept 4 bases outside the gene matches. The length of the CDR3 is 13 residues. The germline gives CDR1 GTSNPN, CDR2 SVGIG (reference sequence). The CDR3 region is CAWDRGGNQPQHF. The CDR3 DNA reads TGTGCCTGGGACAGGGGAGGGAATCAGCCCCAGCATTTT.

The chain employs TRBV27 and TRBJ1-2; D is unclear. V lost 5 bases to trimming and J lost 8 bases, with 15 bases between them. The germline V gene has CDR1 MNHEY and CDR2 SMNVEV (reference sequence). The CDR3 has 13 amino acids. Written as DNA, the CDR3 is TGTGCCAGCAGTCCCTCGGTGACCGCAGGCTACACCTTC. Translation: CASSPSVTAGYTF.

This chain uses TRBV4-2 with TRBJ2-1, with 13 nucleotides matching TRBD2. After removal of 1 base from V and 9 bases from J, the junction contained 9 bases not matched to a gene. From germline, CDR1 is LGHNA and CDR2 YNFKEQ. The CDR3 consists of 17 residues. CDR3 bases: TGTGCCAGCAGCCAAGCAGTACTAGCGGGAGGGGAAGGTGAGCAGTTCTTC. It codes for CASSQAVLAGGEGEQFF.

The V gene is TRBV4-1, the J gene TRBJ2-1, with TRBD2 matching 8 bases. Germline-derived CDR1 and CDR2 are MGHRA and YSYEKL. This CDR3 comprises 16 residues. Trimming at V came to 8 bases and at J to 1 base, leaving 10 bases not matched to a gene. In nucleotides, the CDR3 is TGCGCCAGCGGAGAAACTAGCGGTTCATCCTACAATGAGCAGTTCTTC. This encodes CASGETSGSSYNEQFF.

This sequence joins TRBV23-1 and TRBJ2-5; D is unclear. TRBV23-1 is assigned to the ORF class and has an uncertain function. V shed 9 bases and J shed 1 base, with 9 bases lying between them. The length of the CDR3 is 12 residues. The CDR3 DNA reads as TGCGCCAGAGAGGACGTCCAAGAGACCCAGTACTTC. This codes for CAREDVQETQYF.

The V call is TRBV15, the J call TRBJ2-5; D unresolved. CDR1 and CDR2 from the germline V gene are LNHNV and YYDKDF (reference sequence). The CDR3 length is 14 residues. The V gene lost 4 bases and the J gene lost 5 bases, with 14 bases spanning the gap. The CDR3, as DNA: TGTGCCACCAGCAACAACCCGGTCGGGGAGACCCAGTACTTC. Its translation: CATSNNPVGETQYF.

On this clone itself: This sample includes further DNA sequences coding for the same CDR3. V usage is TRBV30 and J usage is TRBJ2-3; D is possibly TRBD1 or TRBD2 (5 bases each). Trimming cost V 2 bases and J 3 bases, with 12 bases left between them. Per the germline V gene, CDR1 is GTSNPN and CDR2 is SVGIG (reference sequence). The CDR3 has 14 residues. CDR3 residues: CAWSRGRETDTQYF. The CDR3 DNA sequence: TGTGCCTGGAGTAGGGGTCGGGAAACAGATACGCAGTATTTT.

The chain is built from TRBV15 and TRBJ2-4, with TRBD1 matching over 10 bases. CDR3 length equals 18 residues. V lost 2 bases to trimming and J lost 0 bases; unmatched junction nucleotides: 7. Germline assignment: CDR1 LNHNV and CDR2 YYDKDF (reference sequence). CDR3: CATSRLRTGGLAKNIQYF. The DNA of the CDR3 is TGTGCCACCAGCAGACTTCGGACAGGGGGATTAGCCAAAAACATTCAGTACTTC.

The V call is TRBV7-2, the J call TRBJ2-7; 7 nucleotides match TRBD1. Trimming at V came to 5 bases and at J to 2 bases, leaving 9 bases not matched to a gene. This CDR3 region has 15 residues. The V gene's germline CDR1 is SGHTA and CDR2 FQGNSA. CDR3 coding DNA: TGTGCCAGCAGCCGGGAAGGGGGCCAACCCTACGAGCAGTACTTC. It translates to CASSREGGQPYEQYF. Looking up the rest from reference TRBV7-2 and TRBJ2-7 gives the full variable domain: GAGVSQSPSNKVTEKGKDVELRCDPISGHTALYWYRQSLGQGLEFLIYFQGNSAPDKSGLPSDRFSAERTGGSVSTLTIQRTQQEDSAVYLCASSREGGQPYEQYFGPGTRLTVT.